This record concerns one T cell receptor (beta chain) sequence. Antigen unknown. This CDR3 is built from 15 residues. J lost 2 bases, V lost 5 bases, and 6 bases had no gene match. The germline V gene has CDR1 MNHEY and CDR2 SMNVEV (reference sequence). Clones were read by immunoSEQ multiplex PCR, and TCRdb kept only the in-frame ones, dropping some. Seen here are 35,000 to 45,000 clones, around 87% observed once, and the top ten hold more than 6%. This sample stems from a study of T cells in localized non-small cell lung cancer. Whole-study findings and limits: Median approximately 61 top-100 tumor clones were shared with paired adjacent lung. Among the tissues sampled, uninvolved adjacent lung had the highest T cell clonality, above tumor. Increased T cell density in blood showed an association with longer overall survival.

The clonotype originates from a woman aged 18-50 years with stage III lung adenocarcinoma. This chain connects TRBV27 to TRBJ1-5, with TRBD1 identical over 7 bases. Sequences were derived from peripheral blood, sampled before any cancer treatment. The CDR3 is CASSIDRAGNQPQHF. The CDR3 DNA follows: TGTGCCAGCAGTATCGACAGGGCTGGCAATCAGCCCCAGCATTTT.